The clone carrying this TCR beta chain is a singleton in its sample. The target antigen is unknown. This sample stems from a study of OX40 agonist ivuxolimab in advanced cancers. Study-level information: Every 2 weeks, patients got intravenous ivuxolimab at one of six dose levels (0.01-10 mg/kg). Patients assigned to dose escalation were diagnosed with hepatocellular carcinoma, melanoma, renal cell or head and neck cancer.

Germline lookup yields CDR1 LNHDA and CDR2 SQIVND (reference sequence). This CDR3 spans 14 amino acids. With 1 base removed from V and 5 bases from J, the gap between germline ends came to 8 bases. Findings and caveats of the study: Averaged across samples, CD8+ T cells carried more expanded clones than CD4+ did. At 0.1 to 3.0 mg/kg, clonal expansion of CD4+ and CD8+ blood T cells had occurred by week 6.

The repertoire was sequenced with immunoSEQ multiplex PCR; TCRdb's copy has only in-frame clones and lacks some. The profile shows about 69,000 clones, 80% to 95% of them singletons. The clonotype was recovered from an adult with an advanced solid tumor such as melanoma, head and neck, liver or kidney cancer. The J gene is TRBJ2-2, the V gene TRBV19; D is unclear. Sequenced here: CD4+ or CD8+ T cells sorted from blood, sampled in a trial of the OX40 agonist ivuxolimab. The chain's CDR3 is CASSIVEFTGELFF. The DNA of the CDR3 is TGTGCCAGTAGTATAGTCGAGTTTACCGGGGAGCTGTTTTTT.